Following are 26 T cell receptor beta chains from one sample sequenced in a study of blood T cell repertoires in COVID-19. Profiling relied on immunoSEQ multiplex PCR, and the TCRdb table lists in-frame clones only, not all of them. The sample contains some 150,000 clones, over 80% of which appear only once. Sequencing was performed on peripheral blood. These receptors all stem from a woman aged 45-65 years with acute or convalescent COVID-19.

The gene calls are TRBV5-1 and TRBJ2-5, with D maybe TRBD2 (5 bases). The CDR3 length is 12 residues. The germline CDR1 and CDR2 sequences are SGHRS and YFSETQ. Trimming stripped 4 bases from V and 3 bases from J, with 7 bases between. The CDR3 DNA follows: TGCGCCAGCAGCCAGAGGGAAGAGACCCAGTACTTC. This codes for CASSQREETQYF.

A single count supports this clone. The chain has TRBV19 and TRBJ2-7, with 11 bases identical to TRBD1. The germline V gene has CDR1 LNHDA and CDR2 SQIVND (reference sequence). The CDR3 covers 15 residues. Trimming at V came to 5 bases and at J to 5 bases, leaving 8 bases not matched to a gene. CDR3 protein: CASSPSWTGGDEQYF. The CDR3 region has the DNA TGTGCCAGTAGTCCGTCTTGGACAGGGGGCGACGAGCAGTACTTC. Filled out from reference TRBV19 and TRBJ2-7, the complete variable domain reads DGGITQSPKYLFRKEGQNVTLSCEQNLNHDAMYWYRQDPGQGLRLIYYSQIVNDFQKGDIAEGYSVSREKKESFPLTVTSAQKNPTAFYLCASSPSWTGGDEQYFGPGTRLTVT.

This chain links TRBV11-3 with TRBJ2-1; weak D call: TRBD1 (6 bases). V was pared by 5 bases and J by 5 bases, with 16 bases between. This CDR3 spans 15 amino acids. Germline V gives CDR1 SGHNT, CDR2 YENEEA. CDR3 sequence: CASSLSVGANNEQFF. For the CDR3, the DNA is TGTGCCAGCAGCCTCTCGGTGGGGGCGAACAATGAGCAGTTCTTC.

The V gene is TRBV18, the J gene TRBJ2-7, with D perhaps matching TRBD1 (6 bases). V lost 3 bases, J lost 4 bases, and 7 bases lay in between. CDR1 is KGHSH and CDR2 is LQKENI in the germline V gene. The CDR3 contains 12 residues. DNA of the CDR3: TGTGCCAGCTCACCGGGGGCGTACGAGCAGTACTTC. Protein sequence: CASSPGAYEQYF.

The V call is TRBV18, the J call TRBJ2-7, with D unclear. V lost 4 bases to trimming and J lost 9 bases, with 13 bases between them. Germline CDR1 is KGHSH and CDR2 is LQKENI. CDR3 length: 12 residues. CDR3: CASSQGEAGQYF. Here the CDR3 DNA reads TGTGCCAGCTCACAAGGAGAGGCCGGGCAGTACTTC.

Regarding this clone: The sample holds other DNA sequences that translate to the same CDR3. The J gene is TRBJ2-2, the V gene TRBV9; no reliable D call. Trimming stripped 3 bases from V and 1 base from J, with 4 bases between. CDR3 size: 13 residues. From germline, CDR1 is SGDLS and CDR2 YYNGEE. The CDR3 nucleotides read TGTGCCAGCAGCGGCGGGAACACCGGGGAGCTGTTTTTT. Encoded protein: CASSGGNTGELFF.

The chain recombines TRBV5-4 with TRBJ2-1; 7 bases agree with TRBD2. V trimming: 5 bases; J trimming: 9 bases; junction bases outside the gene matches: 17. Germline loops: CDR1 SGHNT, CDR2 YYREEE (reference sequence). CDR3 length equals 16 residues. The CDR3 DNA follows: TGTGCCAGCAGTTCGGGAGGTCAGGGTCTAGTCGGTGAGCAGTTCTTC. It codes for CASSSGGQGLVGEQFF.

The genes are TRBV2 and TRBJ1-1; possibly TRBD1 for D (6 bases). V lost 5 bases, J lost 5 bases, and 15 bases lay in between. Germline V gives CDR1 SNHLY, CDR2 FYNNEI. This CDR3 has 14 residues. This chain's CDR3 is CASSYQGYGTEAFF. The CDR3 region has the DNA TGTGCCAGCAGTTATCAGGGGTACGGGACTGAAGCTTTCTTT.

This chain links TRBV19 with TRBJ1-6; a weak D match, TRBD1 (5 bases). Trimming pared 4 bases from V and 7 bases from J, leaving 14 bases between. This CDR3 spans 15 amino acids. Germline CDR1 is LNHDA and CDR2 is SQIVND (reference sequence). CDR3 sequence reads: CASSTREGQNSPLHF. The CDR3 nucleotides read TGTGCCAGTAGTACCCGGGAGGGGCAAAATTCACCCCTCCACTTT.

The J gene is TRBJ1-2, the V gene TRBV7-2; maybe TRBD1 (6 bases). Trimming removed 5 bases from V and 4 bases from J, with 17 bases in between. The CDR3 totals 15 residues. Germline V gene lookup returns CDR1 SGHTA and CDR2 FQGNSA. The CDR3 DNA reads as TGTGCCAGCAGCCCTTGGGTGGGGGCCACCTATGGCTACACCTTC. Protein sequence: CASSPWVGATYGYTF.

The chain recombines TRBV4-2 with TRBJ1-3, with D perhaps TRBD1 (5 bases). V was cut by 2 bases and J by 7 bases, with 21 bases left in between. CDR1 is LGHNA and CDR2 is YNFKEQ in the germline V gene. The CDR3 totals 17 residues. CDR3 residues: CASSQNRQTVHVNTIYF. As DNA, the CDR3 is TGTGCCAGCAGCCAAAATCGGCAGACAGTGCATGTGAACACCATATATTTT.

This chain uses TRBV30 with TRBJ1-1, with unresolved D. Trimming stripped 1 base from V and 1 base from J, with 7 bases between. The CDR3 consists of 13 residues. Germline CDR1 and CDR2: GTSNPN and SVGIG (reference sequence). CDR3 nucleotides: TGTGCCTGGAGTGCCCTCGGGAACACTGAAGCTTTCTTT. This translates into CAWSALGNTEAFF.

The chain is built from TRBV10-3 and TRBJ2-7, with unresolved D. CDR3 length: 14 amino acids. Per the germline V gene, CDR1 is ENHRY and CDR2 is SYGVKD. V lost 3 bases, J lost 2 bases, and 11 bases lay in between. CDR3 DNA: TGTGCCATCAGTGATTCGGCGGTTACCTACGAGCAGTACTTC. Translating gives CAISDSAVTYEQYF.

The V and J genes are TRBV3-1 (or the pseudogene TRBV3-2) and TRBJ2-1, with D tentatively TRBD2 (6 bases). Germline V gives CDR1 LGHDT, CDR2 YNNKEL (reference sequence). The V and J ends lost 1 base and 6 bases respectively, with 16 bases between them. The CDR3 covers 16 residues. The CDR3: CASSQVRSAGSNEQFF. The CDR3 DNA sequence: TGTGCCAGCAGCCAAGTCCGGTCGGCGGGAAGCAATGAGCAGTTCTTC.

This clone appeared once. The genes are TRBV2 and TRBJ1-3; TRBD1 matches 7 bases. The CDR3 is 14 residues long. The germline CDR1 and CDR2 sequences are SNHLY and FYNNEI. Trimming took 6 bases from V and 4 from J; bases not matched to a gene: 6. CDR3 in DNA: TGTGCCAGCAGCCTGGGACAGACGGGAAACACCATATATTTT. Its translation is CASSLGQTGNTIYF.

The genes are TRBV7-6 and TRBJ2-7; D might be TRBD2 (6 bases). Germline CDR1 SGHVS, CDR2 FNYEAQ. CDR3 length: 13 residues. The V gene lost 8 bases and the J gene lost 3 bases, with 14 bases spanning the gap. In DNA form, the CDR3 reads TGTGCCAGCCGCGGGCCGGGGGACTACGAGCAGTACTTC. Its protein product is CASRGPGDYEQYF.

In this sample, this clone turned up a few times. The CDR3 DNA reads as TGTGCCACTGGGGGCACGGGTTACGAAAAACTGTTTTTT. It codes for CATGGTGYEKLFF. The chain carries TRBV15 and TRBJ1-4; tentative D call: TRBD1 (6 bases). The germline V gene has CDR1 LNHNV and CDR2 YYDKDF (reference sequence). V was trimmed by 9 bases and J by 8 bases, leaving 16 bases between them. The CDR3 consists of 13 residues.

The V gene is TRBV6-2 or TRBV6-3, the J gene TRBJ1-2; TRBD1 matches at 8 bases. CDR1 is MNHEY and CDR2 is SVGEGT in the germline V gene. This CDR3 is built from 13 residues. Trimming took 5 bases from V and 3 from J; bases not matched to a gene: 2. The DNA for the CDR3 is TGTGCCAGCAGTGCGACAGGGGACTATGGCTACACCTTC. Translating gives CASSATGDYGYTF.

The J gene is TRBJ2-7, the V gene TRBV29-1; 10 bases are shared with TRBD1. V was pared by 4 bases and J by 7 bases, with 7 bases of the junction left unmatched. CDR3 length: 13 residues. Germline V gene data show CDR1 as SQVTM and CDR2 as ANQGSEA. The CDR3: CSVGRTGGDEQYF. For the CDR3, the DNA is TGCAGCGTTGGTAGGACAGGGGGAGATGAGCAGTACTTC.

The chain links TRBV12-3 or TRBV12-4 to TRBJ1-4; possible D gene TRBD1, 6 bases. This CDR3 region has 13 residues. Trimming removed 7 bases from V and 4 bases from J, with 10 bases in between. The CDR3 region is CASTDSNNEKLFF. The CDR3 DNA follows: TGTGCCAGCACGGACAGTAATAATGAAAAACTGTTTTTT.

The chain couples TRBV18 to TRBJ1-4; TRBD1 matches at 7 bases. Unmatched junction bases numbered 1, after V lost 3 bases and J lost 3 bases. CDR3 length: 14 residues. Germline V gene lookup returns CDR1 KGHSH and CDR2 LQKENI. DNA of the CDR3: TGTGCCAGCTCACCCGGGACAGCTAATGAAAAACTGTTTTTT. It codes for CASSPGTANEKLFF.

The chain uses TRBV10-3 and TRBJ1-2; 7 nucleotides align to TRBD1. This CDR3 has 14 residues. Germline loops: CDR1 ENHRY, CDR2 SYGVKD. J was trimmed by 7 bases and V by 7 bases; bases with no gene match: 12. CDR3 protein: CAIMGDRAGIGYTF. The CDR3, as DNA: TGTGCCATCATGGGAGACAGGGCTGGAATTGGCTACACCTTC.

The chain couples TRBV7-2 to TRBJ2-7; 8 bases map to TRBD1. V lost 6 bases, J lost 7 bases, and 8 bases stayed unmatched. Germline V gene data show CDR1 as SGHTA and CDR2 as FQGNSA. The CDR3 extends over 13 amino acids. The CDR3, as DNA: TGTGCCAGCAGTCCCGACAGGGGCTGGGAGCAGTACTTC. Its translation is CASSPDRGWEQYF. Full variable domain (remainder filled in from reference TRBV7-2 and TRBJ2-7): GAGVSQSPSNKVTEKGKDVELRCDPISGHTALYWYRQSLGQGLEFLIYFQGNSAPDKSGLPSDRFSAERTGGSVSTLTIQRTQQEDSAVYLCASSPDRGWEQYFGPGTRLTVT.

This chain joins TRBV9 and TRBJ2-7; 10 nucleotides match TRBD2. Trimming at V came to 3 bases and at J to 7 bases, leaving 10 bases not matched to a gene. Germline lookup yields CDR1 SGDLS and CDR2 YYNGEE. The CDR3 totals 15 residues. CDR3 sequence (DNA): TGTGCCAGCAGCGAGCTAGCGGGAGCTTTCGGAGAGCAGTACTTC. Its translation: CASSELAGAFGEQYF.

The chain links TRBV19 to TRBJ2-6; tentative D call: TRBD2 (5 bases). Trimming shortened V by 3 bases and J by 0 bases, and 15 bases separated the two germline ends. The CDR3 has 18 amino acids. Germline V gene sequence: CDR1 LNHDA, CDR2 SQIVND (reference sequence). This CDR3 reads CASSILWTPFSGANVLTF. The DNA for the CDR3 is TGTGCCAGTAGTATCCTTTGGACTCCATTCTCTGGGGCCAACGTCCTGACTTTC.

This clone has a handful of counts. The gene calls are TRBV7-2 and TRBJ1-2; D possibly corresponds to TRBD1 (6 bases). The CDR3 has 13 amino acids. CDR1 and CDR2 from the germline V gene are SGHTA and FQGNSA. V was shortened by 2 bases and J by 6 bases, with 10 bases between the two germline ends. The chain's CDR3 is CASSLTPGDGYTF. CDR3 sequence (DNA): TGTGCCAGCAGCTTAACCCCAGGGGATGGCTACACCTTC. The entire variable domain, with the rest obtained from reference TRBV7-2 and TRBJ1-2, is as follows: GAGVSQSPSNKVTEKGKDVELRCDPISGHTALYWYRQSLGQGLEFLIYFQGNSAPDKSGLPSDRFSAERTGGSVSTLTIQRTQQEDSAVYLCASSLTPGDGYTFGSGTRLTVV.